This TCR beta chain is from a study of blood T cell repertoires in COVID-19. Study-wide background: COVID-19 samples collected from the United States, Italy and Spain covered acute and convalescent phases. PBMCs, B-cell-depleted T cells, or T cells provided the cDNA or gDNA that made up the material.

This clone was picked up one time. This CDR3 spans 14 amino acids. Germline V gene sequence: CDR1 LGHNA, CDR2 YNFKEQ. V lost 4 bases to trimming and J lost 6 bases; unmatched junction nucleotides: 5. Authors' processing steps: Amplification of reference gene primers was used by the study to estimate nucleated cell counts. The data were produced by immunoSEQ multiplex PCR, yet TCRdb's version contains in-frame clones alone and is incomplete. For V, J and clone size, that table is used; D and trimming come from the DNA. The sample records some 46,000 clones, 80% to 90% being singletons. The chain couples TRBV4-2 to TRBJ1-4, with 7 nucleotides matching TRBD1. Sequences were obtained from peripheral blood. The receptor was derived from a man between 50 and 59 years old with acute or convalescent COVID-19. CDR3: CASSPDREHEKLFF. CDR3 nucleotide sequence: TGTGCCAGCAGCCCAGACAGGGAACATGAAAAACTGTTTTTT.